A single sample gave rise to the 28 T cell receptor beta chains below, sequenced in a study of shared clonotypes between healthy human individuals. Profiling relied on immunoSEQ multiplex PCR, and the TCRdb table lists in-frame clones only, not all of them. The profile covers 2 million or so clones, with 85% to 95% appearing a single time and roughly 0.13% taken by the ten largest. The material sequenced was naive CD4+ T cells sorted from blood. As for subset: CD45RA+ positively selected. Source of these receptors: a man between 18 and 35 years old in good health.

CDR3: CASSFRGTLTSTDTQYF. DNA for the CDR3: TGTGCCAGCAGTTTTCGCGGGACCCTAACTAGCACAGATACGCAGTATTTT. The chain combines TRBV28 with TRBJ2-3, with D perhaps TRBD2 (6 bases). Trimming removed 3 bases at V and 0 bases at J, with 16 bases between. The germline gives CDR1 MDHEN, CDR2 SYDVKM. The CDR3 spans 17 residues. Complete variable domain (other parts from reference TRBV28 and TRBJ2-3): DVKVTQSSRYLVKRTGEKVFLECVQDMDHENMFWYRQDPGLGLRLIYFSYDVKMKEKGDIPEGYSVSREKKERFSLILESASTNQTSMYLCASSFRGTLTSTDTQYFGPGTRLTVL.

The chain links TRBV5-1 to TRBJ1-4, with D maybe TRBD1 (5 bases). Trimming removed 4 bases from V and 8 bases from J, with 15 bases in between. The CDR3 has 14 residues. From germline, CDR1 is SGHRS and CDR2 YFSETQ. The CDR3 DNA is TGCGCCAGCAGCCGCGACAGTATGAGCGAAAAACTGTTTTTT. Translation: CASSRDSMSEKLFF.

The V and J genes are TRBV4-1 and TRBJ2-7; TRBD1 or TRBD2 may be the D gene (5 bases each). The V and J ends lost 1 base and 2 bases respectively, with 15 bases between them. This CDR3 is 16 amino acids long. CDR1 is MGHRA, CDR2 YSYEKL, per germline. The CDR3 region has the DNA TGCGCCAGCAGCCAAGGTGCCGGGACGGAGGCCTACGAGCAGTACTTC. Translation: CASSQGAGTEAYEQYF.

The V gene is TRBV2, the J gene TRBJ1-1, with D unclear. The CDR3 is 13 residues long. V dropped 6 bases and J dropped 6 bases, with 14 bases sitting between them. Germline CDR1 reads SNHLY; CDR2 reads FYNNEI. CDR3 protein: CASSAGWTAEAFF. As DNA, the CDR3 is TGTGCCAGCAGCGCGGGGTGGACGGCTGAAGCTTTCTTT.

The genes are TRBV5-1 and TRBJ1-5, with 7 bases that match TRBD1. V trimming: 3 bases; J trimming: 4 bases; junction bases outside the gene matches: 7. The CDR3 length is 15 residues. Germline CDR1 reads SGHRS; CDR2 reads YFSETQ. CDR3 coding DNA: TGCGCCAGCAGCTGGACAGGCTCCGATAATCAGCCCCAGCATTTT. Translated: CASSWTGSDNQPQHF. The variable domain in full, completed from reference TRBV5-1 and TRBJ1-5, reads KAGVTQTPRYLIKTRGQQVTLSCSPISGHRSVSWYQQTPGQGLQFLFEYFSETQRNKGNFPGRFSGRQFSNSRSEMNVSTLELGDSALYLCASSWTGSDNQPQHFGDGTRLSIL.

The chain links TRBV2 to TRBJ2-1, with a tentative D call TRBD1 (6 bases). Trimming removed 2 bases at V and 9 bases at J, with 11 bases between. Germline CDR1 is SNHLY and CDR2 is FYNNEI. This CDR3 comprises 13 residues. In DNA, the CDR3 is TGTGCCAGCAGTGAACCCCAGGGGCTTGAGCAGTTCTTC. Its translation: CASSEPQGLEQFF.

In its sample, this clone was seen once. The rearrangement uses TRBV30 and TRBJ2-7, with D uncertain. V dropped 8 bases and J dropped 5 bases, with 13 bases sitting between them. Germline V lookup: CDR1 GTSNPN, CDR2 SVGIG (reference sequence). The CDR3 runs 11 residues. The DNA of the CDR3 is TGTGCCGGGTCGAAGGCTGACGAGCAGTACTTC. Encoded protein: CAGSKADEQYF.

This clone was seen once. This chain uses TRBV6-5 with TRBJ1-2; tentatively, D is TRBD1 (6 bases). The CDR3 is made up of 14 amino acids. Per germline, CDR1 MNHEY and CDR2 SVGAGI. V shed 6 bases and J shed 2 bases, with 13 bases lying between them. CDR3 region: CASSSTGTNYGYTF. DNA for the CDR3: TGTGCCAGCAGCTCAACAGGGACCAACTATGGCTACACCTTC.

V gene TRBV2 combines with J gene TRBJ2-5; 10 nucleotides match TRBD1. Germline CDR1 reads SNHLY; CDR2 reads FYNNEI. The CDR3 extends over 15 amino acids. With 6 bases clipped from V and 1 base from J, the junction kept 5 bases outside the gene matches. The CDR3 here is CASRRQGAPQETQYF. The CDR3, as DNA: TGTGCCAGCAGGAGACAGGGGGCACCCCAAGAGACCCAGTACTTC.

The chain carries TRBV10-3 and TRBJ1-1; 9 bases agree with TRBD1. V shed 4 bases and J 1 base; nucleotides not matched to a gene: 4. Germline lookup yields CDR1 ENHRY and CDR2 SYGVKD. The CDR3 runs 15 residues. CDR3 nucleotide sequence: TGTGCCATCAGTGGGGGGGACAGGGCGAACACTGAAGCTTTCTTT. Protein sequence: CAISGGDRANTEAFF.

This clone has only one observation. V gene TRBV5-4 combines with J gene TRBJ2-1, with D perhaps matching TRBD2 (5 bases). CDR3 length: 12 residues. Trimming removed 0 bases at V and 10 bases at J, with 8 bases between. From germline, CDR1 is SGHNT and CDR2 YYREEE (reference sequence). The CDR3 spells CASSLGRGEQFF. The CDR3 coding sequence is TGTGCCAGCAGCTTGGGGCGCGGGGAGCAGTTCTTC.

The chain is built from TRBV25-1 and TRBJ1-2; tentative D call: TRBD1 (5 bases). Germline V gene sequence: CDR1 MGHDK, CDR2 SYGVNS. This CDR3 is built from 14 residues. V was clipped by 3 bases and J by 5 bases, with 13 bases between them. The CDR3 sequence: CASSEGPSLYGYTF. The CDR3 DNA is TGTGCCAGCAGTGAGGGACCATCCCTATATGGCTACACCTTC.

V gene TRBV27 combines with J gene TRBJ2-7, with a possible D match to TRBD2 (6 bases). V lost 7 bases and J 6 bases, leaving 22 bases between the germline ends. This CDR3 contains 15 residues. Germline V gene sequence: CDR1 MNHEY, CDR2 SMNVEV (reference sequence). The CDR3 sequence: CASTPAGTSGGEQYF. The DNA for the CDR3 is TGTGCCAGCACCCCAGCAGGGACCTCCGGGGGCGAGCAGTACTTC.

The V call is TRBV5-1, the J call TRBJ2-3; D is unresolved. This CDR3 is built from 15 residues. Trimming stripped 1 base from V and 8 bases from J, with 17 bases between. Germline values: CDR1 SGHRS, CDR2 YFSETQ. The CDR3, as DNA: TGCGCCAGCAGCTTGACGGGTGCTGAGGTCGGTACGCAGTATTTT. This encodes CASSLTGAEVGTQYF.

This clone was recorded once. The genes are TRBV29-1 and TRBJ1-1, with unresolved D. The CDR3 totals 13 residues. The ends were cut back, 4 bases at V and 0 bases at J, with 9 bases in the middle. Germline V gene sequence: CDR1 SQVTM, CDR2 ANQGSEA. The DNA for the CDR3 is TGCAGCGTTGCGGCGGCACTGAACACTGAAGCTTTCTTT. This sequence encodes CSVAAALNTEAFF.

This chain connects TRBV4-3 to TRBJ2-1; 7 nucleotides agree with TRBD2. V lost 0 bases and J lost 4; bases outside the gene matches: 3. Germline assignment: CDR1 LGHNA and CDR2 YSLEER. The CDR3 sequence is 15 residues long. CDR3 in DNA: TGCGCCAGCAGCCAAGAAGTAGCGGGTTACAATGAGCAGTTCTTC. Translation gives CASSQEVAGYNEQFF.

The chain links TRBV6-5 to TRBJ1-2; D is unresolved. CDR1 and CDR2 from the germline V gene are MNHEY and SVGAGI. The CDR3 covers 14 residues. The V end lost 6 bases, the J end lost 6 bases, and 17 bases lay between the germline ends. For the CDR3, the DNA is TGTGCCAGCAGCCCCACTCGGAGCGGGAATGGCTACACCTTC. The encoded protein is CASSPTRSGNGYTF.

The chain carries TRBV10-3 and TRBJ1-4; 9 bases are shared with TRBD1. V was pared by 8 bases and J by 7 bases, with 8 bases of the junction left unmatched. The germline gives CDR1 ENHRY, CDR2 SYGVKD. This CDR3 has 14 amino acids. CDR3 residues: CAIGGDRAGEKLFF. CDR3 in DNA: TGTGCCATCGGAGGGGACAGGGCGGGTGAAAAACTGTTTTTT.

V gene TRBV9 combines with J gene TRBJ1-5; D is possibly TRBD1 (5 bases). The CDR3 loop spans 15 amino acids. Germline assignment: CDR1 SGDLS and CDR2 YYNGEE. Trimming took 0 bases from V and 6 from J, leaving 13 bases between them. The CDR3 region has the DNA TGTGCCAGCAGCGTAGGCGAGGGGATGGGTCAGCCCCAGCATTTT. It specifies CASSVGEGMGQPQHF.

This chain joins TRBV6-5 and TRBJ2-7; D possibly corresponds to TRBD1 (6 bases). With 0 bases removed from V and 4 bases from J, the gap between germline ends came to 10 bases. The CDR3 has 14 residues. Germline V gene data show CDR1 as MNHEY and CDR2 as SVGAGI. The CDR3 DNA follows: TGTGCCAGCAGTTACTCGGGGGCGAGGTACGAGCAGTACTTC. Residues: CASSYSGARYEQYF.

The chain carries TRBV7-2 and TRBJ2-7, with D unresolved. The CDR3 is 15 amino acids. In germline, CDR1 is SGHTA, CDR2 FQGNSA. Between the trimmed V and J ends, which lost 0 bases and 2 bases, there was a span of 11 bases. CDR3: CASSLAVISTYEQYF. In DNA, the CDR3 is TGTGCCAGCAGCTTAGCGGTGATTAGTACCTACGAGCAGTACTTC.

This clone was detected once. V is TRBV6-1 and J is TRBJ1-2; perhaps TRBD1 as D (5 bases). The CDR3 is made up of 12 amino acids. Germline CDR1 is MNHNS and CDR2 is SASEGT. The V end was cut by 3 bases, the J end by 6 bases, with 8 bases between. The CDR3 sequence: CASSDRVHGYTF. The CDR3 region has the DNA TGTGCCAGCAGTGACAGGGTACATGGCTACACCTTC.

The chain couples TRBV28 to TRBJ1-4; weak D call: TRBD1 (5 bases). The CDR3 length is 16 residues. In germline, CDR1 is MDHEN, CDR2 SYDVKM. V lost 4 bases and J 5 bases, leaving 17 bases between the germline ends. This chain's CDR3 is CASSWGGADRNEKLFF. DNA of the CDR3: TGTGCCAGCAGTTGGGGTGGGGCAGACCGAAATGAAAAACTGTTTTTT.

This clone appeared a few times. This chain uses TRBV11-3 with TRBJ2-2; D is unclear. The germline CDR1 and CDR2 sequences are SGHNT and YENEEA. The CDR3 sequence is 13 residues long. V lost 3 bases, J lost 3 bases, and 5 bases lay in between. CDR3 bases: TGTGCCAGCAGCTTCGATGACACCGGGGAGCTGTTTTTT. This sequence encodes CASSFDDTGELFF. The full variable domain, with the rest looked up from reference TRBV11-3 and TRBJ2-2, is EAGVVQSPRYKIIEKKQPVAFWCNPISGHNTLYWYLQNLGQGPELLIRYENEEAVDDSQLPKDRFSAERLKGVDSTLKIQPAELGDSAVYLCASSFDDTGELFFGEGSRLTVL.

This chain uses TRBV12-5 with TRBJ2-5, with TRBD2 matching over 12 bases. The V gene end was trimmed by 4 bases and the J gene end by 4 bases; junction bases not matched to a gene: 7. The CDR3 is 16 residues long. Germline-derived CDR1 and CDR2 are LGHNT and FRNRAP. The CDR3 sequence: CASGSPLAGGRETQYF. CDR3 sequence (DNA): TGTGCTAGTGGTTCCCCACTAGCGGGGGGCCGAGAGACCCAGTACTTC. Combining the CDR3 with reference TRBV12-5 and TRBJ2-5 gives the whole variable domain DARVTQTPRHKVTEMGQEVTMRCQPILGHNTVFWYRQTMMQGLELLAYFRNRAPLDDSGMPKDRFSAEMPDATLATLKIQPSEPRDSAVYFCASGSPLAGGRETQYFGPGTRLLVL.

The chain joins TRBV5-1 to TRBJ2-7, with D tentatively TRBD1 or TRBD2 (6 bases each). Trimming stripped 7 bases from V and 2 bases from J, with 13 bases between. The CDR3 has 13 residues. In germline, CDR1 is SGHRS, CDR2 YFSETQ. The CDR3 nucleotides are TGCGCCAGCGGGGAGGACAGAGCCTACGAGCAGTACTTC. This gives the protein CASGEDRAYEQYF.

The chain couples TRBV7-2 to TRBJ1-3; no definite D call. This CDR3 spans 15 amino acids. Trimming took off 5 bases at V and 0 bases at J, with 11 bases between the two ends. Per germline, CDR1 SGHTA and CDR2 FQGNSA. This chain's CDR3 is CASSDRHSSGNTIYF. In DNA form, the CDR3 reads TGTGCCAGCAGCGATAGACACAGCTCTGGAAACACCATATATTTT.

The V and J genes are TRBV7-2 and TRBJ1-3; 8 bases fit TRBD1. Trimming at V came to 5 bases and at J to 1 base, leaving 7 bases not matched to a gene. The CDR3 length is 16 residues. Germline CDR1 and CDR2: SGHTA and FQGNSA. The chain's CDR3 is CASSAGQVDSGNTIYF. CDR3 DNA: TGTGCCAGCAGCGCGGGACAGGTGGATTCTGGAAACACCATATATTTT.